The rows below give T cell receptor beta chains drawn from one sample of a study of shared clonotypes between healthy human individuals. Data came from immunoSEQ multiplex PCR; TCRdb stores just in-frame clones and leaves some out. The table records 1.6 million or so clones, more than 95% of them present only once. The sample taken for sequencing was naive CD4+ T cells sorted from blood. All receptors come from a man aged 25 to 40 in good health. The CDR3 runs from the conserved cysteine through the conserved F or W. The order of the fields is J gene, clone size, D gene, V gene, CDR3 protein, CDR3 DNA. The D gene is left open where the match is weak. Clone size is shown for a subset of rows, as once, few, many or a class of expanded clone.

>TRBJ2-2|once|-|TRBV5-4
CASSLDRVDTGELFF
TGTGCCAGCAGCTTGGACAGGGTCGACACCGGGGAGCTGTTTTTT
>TRBJ2-1|-|-|TRBV9
CASSVGRIYNEQFF
TGTGCCAGCAGCGTAGGTAGAATCTACAATGAGCAGTTCTTC
>TRBJ2-1|-|TRBD2|TRBV5-4
CASSSGLAGRYNEQFF
TGTGCCAGCAGCTCGGGACTAGCGGGCCGCTACAATGAGCAGTTCTTC
>TRBJ1-5|-|-|TRBV28
CASSLGRLSNQPQHF
TGTGCCAGCAGTTTAGGCAGGCTAAGCAATCAGCCCCAGCATTTT
>TRBJ2-1|-|-|TRBV6-6
CASRGPAREQFF
TGTGCCAGCAGGGGACCCGCACGGGAGCAGTTCTTC
>TRBJ2-7|-|-|TRBV29-1
CSVDAVGRPYEQYF
TGCAGCGTTGATGCGGTAGGGAGGCCTTACGAGCAGTACTTC
>TRBJ1-2|-|-|TRBV28
CASRYPVIGGYTF
TGTGCCAGCAGATACCCGGTAATTGGCGGCTACACCTTC
>TRBJ1-5|-|TRBD1|TRBV7-2
CASSFYSPGTGDQPQHF
TGTGCCAGCAGCTTTTACTCACCCGGGACAGGGGATCAGCCCCAGCATTTT
>TRBJ1-2|-|-|TRBV15
CATSRGGGGYGYTF
TGTGCCACCAGCAGAGGAGGGGGAGGCTATGGCTACACCTTC
>TRBJ2-4|once|TRBD1|TRBV5-3
CARTGGAPGPVAKNIQYF
TGTGCCAGAACAGGGGGCGCGCCGGGACCCGTAGCCAAAAACATTCAGTACTTC
>TRBJ1-3|-|-|TRBV15
CATSRDQGYTIYF
TGTGCCACCAGCAGAGATCAGGGGTACACCATATATTTT
>TRBJ1-5|-|TRBD1|TRBV7-8
CASSSKGAQGARQPQHF
TGTGCCAGCAGCTCAAAAGGGGCCCAGGGGGCGAGGCAGCCCCAGCATTTT
>TRBJ2-2|few|-|TRBV10-1
CASSESGRELFF
TGCGCCAGCAGTGAGAGCGGCCGGGAGCTGTTTTTT
>TRBJ2-1|-|TRBD2|TRBV7-8
CASSRGIGASGRPGDEQFF
TGTGCCAGCAGCCGAGGGATCGGAGCTAGCGGGAGGCCGGGGGATGAGCAGTTCTTC
>TRBJ2-7|-|-|TRBV19
CASSPTGPYVEQYF
TGTGCCAGTAGTCCCACTGGACCTTACGTCGAGCAGTACTTC
>TRBJ1-3|-|-|TRBV5-1
CASSLQPPNSGNTIYF
TGCGCCAGCAGCTTGCAGCCGCCGAACTCTGGAAACACCATATATTTT
>TRBJ2-1|-|-|TRBV29-1
CSVEVTRTGEQFF
TGCAGCGTTGAGGTAACTAGGACGGGTGAGCAGTTCTTC
>TRBJ2-1|-|TRBD2|TRBV29-1
CSASGSGYEQFF
TGCAGCGCGAGCGGGAGCGGCTATGAGCAGTTCTTC
>TRBJ1-2|-|-|TRBV7-3
CASSPDRNYGYTF
TGTGCCAGCAGCCCGGACAGAAACTATGGCTACACCTTC
>TRBJ2-7|-|TRBD1|TRBV18
CASSPGTGSWEQYF
TGTGCCAGCTCACCCGGGACAGGCTCCTGGGAGCAGTACTTC
>TRBJ1-5|-|-|TRBV28
CASNSMQGGNQPQHF
TGTGCCAGCAACTCTATGCAGGGAGGCAATCAGCCCCAGCATTTT
>TRBJ1-2|once|TRBD1|TRBV7-2
CASSFPGQVPVYGYTF
TGTGCCAGCAGCTTCCCGGGACAGGTTCCTGTCTATGGCTACACCTTC
>TRBJ1-4|-|-|TRBV7-8
CASSPYATLATNEKLFF
TGTGCCAGCAGCCCCTATGCGACACTTGCAACTAATGAAAAACTGTTTTTT
>TRBJ1-5|once|TRBD1|TRBV6-1
CASSDPDRAQPQHF
TGTGCCAGCAGTGATCCGGACAGGGCTCAGCCCCAGCATTTT
>TRBJ2-7|-|-|TRBV15
CATSRDRRQTRYEQYF
TGTGCCACCAGCAGAGATCGCAGACAGACCCGTTACGAGCAGTACTTC